The TCR beta chain described here comes from a study of human T cells and chemical hapten exposure. Points from the study as a whole: Donors' alopecia may make their immune response differ from healthy people's. Those TCRs sitting above 1 in 1000 frequency stayed the same with DPC sensitization.

TCRdb called the RACE reads again in MiXCR, with one record for every CDR3 protein. The repertoire has about 260,000 distinct CDR3 sequences, 7.5% to 9% of them found once; the top ten carry about 2.1%. Time point reported: pre-sensitization, week 0. As for treatment: therapeutic diphenylcyclopropenone sensitization with weekly scalp DPC. Of note for this clonotype: The antigen remains unidentified.

V lost 0 bases to trimming and J lost 5 bases; unmatched junction nucleotides: 6. The germline gives CDR1 SGHRS, CDR2 YFSETQ. The CDR3 sequence is 16 residues long. The sequencing here drew on whole blood, taken in connection with sensitization to the hapten diphenylcyclopropenone (DPC). The chain recombines TRBV5-1 with TRBJ2-3; 10 nucleotides align to TRBD2. The TCR sequence derives from a woman in her forties with alopecia areata. Some clones in this sample may be carry-over from other donors' samples. CDR3 DNA sequence: TGCGCCAGCAGCTTGGGGCTAGCGGGAGCGGAAGATACGCAGTATTTT. As protein: CASSLGLAGAEDTQYF.